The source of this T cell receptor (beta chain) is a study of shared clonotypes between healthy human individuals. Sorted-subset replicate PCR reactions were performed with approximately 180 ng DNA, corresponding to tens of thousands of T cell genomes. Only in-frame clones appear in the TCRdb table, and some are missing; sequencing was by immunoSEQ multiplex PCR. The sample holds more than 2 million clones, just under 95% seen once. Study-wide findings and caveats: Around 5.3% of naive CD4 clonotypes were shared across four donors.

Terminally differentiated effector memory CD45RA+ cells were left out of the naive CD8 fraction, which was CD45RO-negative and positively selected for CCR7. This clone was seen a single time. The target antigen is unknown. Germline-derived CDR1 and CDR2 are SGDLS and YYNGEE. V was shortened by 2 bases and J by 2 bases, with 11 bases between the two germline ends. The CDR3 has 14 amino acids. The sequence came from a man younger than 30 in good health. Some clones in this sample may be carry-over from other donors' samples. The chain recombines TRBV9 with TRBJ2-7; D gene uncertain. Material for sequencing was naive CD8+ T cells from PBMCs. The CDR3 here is CASSVSDNPYEQYF. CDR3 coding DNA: TGTGCCAGCAGCGTCTCTGACAATCCCTACGAGCAGTACTTC.